Below, 8 T cell receptor beta chains from the same sample are listed, as sequenced in a study of post-analysis software for immune sequencing data. These TCRs are of unknown antigen specificity. Unique molecular identifiers were carried by the TCR beta cDNA libraries. TCRdb analysed the PCR reads with MiXCR anew, one entry per CDR3 protein. In the table there are 800,000 to 950,000 distinct CDR3 sequences, around 50% of which are singletons. General study findings and limits: Patients used roughly five TRBV segments, including TRBV5-6, TRBV5-1 and TRBV20-1, more often than controls.

Sequencing was done on a sample of blood. The receptors originated from a girl aged 5 to 17 with multiple sclerosis.

The chain has TRBV6-1 and TRBJ2-3; perhaps TRBD2 as D (5 bases). V dropped 6 bases and J dropped 2 bases, with 21 bases sitting between them. The CDR3 covers 17 residues. From germline, CDR1 is MNHNS and CDR2 SASEGT. CDR3: CASRNNPLGRNTDTQYF. In nucleotides, the CDR3 is TGTGCCAGCAGAAACAACCCACTAGGCCGGAACACAGATACGCAGTATTTT.

The genes are TRBV10-3 and TRBJ2-3; D gene unclear. The CDR3 extends over 13 amino acids. The germline V gene has CDR1 ENHRY and CDR2 SYGVKD. V shed 4 bases and J shed 4 bases, with 9 bases lying between them. DNA of the CDR3: TGTGCCATCAGTGGGGCAGGTCCAGATACGCAGTATTTT. Translation gives CAISGAGPDTQYF.

The chain combines TRBV2 with TRBJ2-7; D unclear. The CDR3 covers 11 residues. Germline CDR1 and CDR2: SNHLY and FYNNEI. V was trimmed by 7 bases and J by 6 bases, leaving 10 bases between them. The CDR3 DNA sequence: TGTGCCAGCAATGCTAAGCTCGAGCAGTACTTC. This encodes CASNAKLEQYF.

This clonotype was counted a few times. The chain combines TRBV20-1 with TRBJ2-3, with 11 nucleotides matching TRBD2. Germline loops: CDR1 DFQATT, CDR2 SNEGSKA (reference sequence). The length of the CDR3 is 18 residues. Germline trimming cut 2 bases from V and 2 bases from J; bases unmatched to any gene: 12. The CDR3 protein is CSARYASSSGRATDTQYF. CDR3 nucleotides: TGCAGTGCTAGATACGCTTCCAGTAGCGGGAGGGCCACAGATACGCAGTATTTT.

The V gene is TRBV24-1, the J gene TRBJ2-5; 8 nucleotides agree with TRBD1. The CDR3 runs to 17 residues. Germline-derived CDR1 and CDR2 are KGHDR and SFDVKD. V lost 1 base and J lost 4; bases outside the gene matches: 10. The CDR3 protein is CATSDFGAGGSIETQYF. The CDR3 nucleotides read TGTGCCACCAGTGATTTCGGGGCAGGGGGCTCGATAGAGACCCAGTACTTC.

Only a few counts were recorded for this clonotype. The chain recombines TRBV9 with TRBJ2-7, with TRBD1 matching over 10 bases. The V gene's germline CDR1 is SGDLS and CDR2 YYNGEE. With V trimmed by 0 bases and J by 2 bases, 5 bases remained unmatched. There are 16 residues in the CDR3. The CDR3 nucleotides read TGTGCCAGCAGCGTAGCTGGGACAGGGGACCCCTACGAGCAGTACTTC. It specifies CASSVAGTGDPYEQYF.

The J gene is TRBJ2-1, the V gene TRBV29-1, with 10 bases fitting TRBD2. Germline lookup yields CDR1 SQVTM and CDR2 ANQGSEA. The CDR3 loop spans 19 amino acids. V trimming: 0 bases; J trimming: 10 bases; junction bases outside the gene matches: 21. The DNA of the CDR3 is TGCAGCGTTGAAGATCGACGGTTGGAGGCTAGCGGGAGAGGATGGGAGCAGTTCTTC. Translated, it gives CSVEDRRLEASGRGWEQFF.

V and J are TRBV27 and TRBJ2-7; 11 nucleotides line up with TRBD2. V was clipped by 6 bases and J by 0 bases; unmatched bases: 7. CDR1 and CDR2 (germline): MNHEY, SMNVEV (reference sequence). CDR3 size: 16 residues. The CDR3 region is CASRGTSGGFSYEQYF. CDR3 nucleotide sequence: TGTGCCAGCAGGGGTACTAGCGGGGGCTTCTCCTACGAGCAGTACTTC.